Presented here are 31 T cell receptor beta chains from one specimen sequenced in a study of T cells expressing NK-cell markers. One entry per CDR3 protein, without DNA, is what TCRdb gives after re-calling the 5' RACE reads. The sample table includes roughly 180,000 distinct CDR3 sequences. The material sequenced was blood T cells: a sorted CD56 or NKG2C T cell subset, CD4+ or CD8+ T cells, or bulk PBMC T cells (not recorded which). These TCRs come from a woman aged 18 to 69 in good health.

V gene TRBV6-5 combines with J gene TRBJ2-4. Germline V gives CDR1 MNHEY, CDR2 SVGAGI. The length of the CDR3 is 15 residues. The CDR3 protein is CASSSSLLAKNIQYF.

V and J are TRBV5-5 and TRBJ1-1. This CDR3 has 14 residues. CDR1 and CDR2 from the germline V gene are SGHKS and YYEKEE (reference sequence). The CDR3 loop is CASSFAGQNTEAFF.

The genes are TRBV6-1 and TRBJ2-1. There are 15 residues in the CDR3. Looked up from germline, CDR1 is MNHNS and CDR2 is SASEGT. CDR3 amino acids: CASSDRGGVVDEQFF.

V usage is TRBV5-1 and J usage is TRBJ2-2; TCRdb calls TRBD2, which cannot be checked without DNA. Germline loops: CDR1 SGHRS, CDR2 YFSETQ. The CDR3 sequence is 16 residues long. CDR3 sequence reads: CASSFSSGGNTGELFF.

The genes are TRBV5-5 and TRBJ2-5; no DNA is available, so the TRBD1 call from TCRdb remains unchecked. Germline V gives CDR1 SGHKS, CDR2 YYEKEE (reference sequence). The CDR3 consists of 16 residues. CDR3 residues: CASSYSDRGYAETQYF.

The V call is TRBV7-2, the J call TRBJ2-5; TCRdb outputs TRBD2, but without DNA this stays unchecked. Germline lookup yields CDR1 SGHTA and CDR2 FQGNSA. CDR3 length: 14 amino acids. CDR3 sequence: CASSIRLLAETQYF.

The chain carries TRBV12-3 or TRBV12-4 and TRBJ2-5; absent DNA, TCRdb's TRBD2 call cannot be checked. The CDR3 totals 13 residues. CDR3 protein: CASRTSGQETQYF.

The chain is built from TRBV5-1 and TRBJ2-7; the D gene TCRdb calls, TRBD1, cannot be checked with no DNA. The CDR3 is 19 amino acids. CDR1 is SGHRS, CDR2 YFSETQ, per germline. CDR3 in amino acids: CASSLEDGGGLARSYEQYF.

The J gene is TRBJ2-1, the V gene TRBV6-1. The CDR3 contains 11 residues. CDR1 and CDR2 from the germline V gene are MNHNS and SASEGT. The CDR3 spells CASSMYNEQFF.

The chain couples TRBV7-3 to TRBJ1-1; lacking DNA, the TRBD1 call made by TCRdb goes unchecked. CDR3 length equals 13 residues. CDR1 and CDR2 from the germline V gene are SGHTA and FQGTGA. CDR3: CASSSGVLTEAFF.

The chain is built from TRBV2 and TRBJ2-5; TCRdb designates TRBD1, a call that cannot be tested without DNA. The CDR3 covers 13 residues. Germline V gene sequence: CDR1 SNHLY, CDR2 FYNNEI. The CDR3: CASSIQGWETQYF.

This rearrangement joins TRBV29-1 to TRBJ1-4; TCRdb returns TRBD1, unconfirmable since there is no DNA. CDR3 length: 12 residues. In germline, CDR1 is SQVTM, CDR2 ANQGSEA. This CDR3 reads CSVGQGTEKLFF.

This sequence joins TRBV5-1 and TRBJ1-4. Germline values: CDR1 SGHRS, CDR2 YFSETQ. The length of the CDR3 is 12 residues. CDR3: CASSPAGWGLFF.

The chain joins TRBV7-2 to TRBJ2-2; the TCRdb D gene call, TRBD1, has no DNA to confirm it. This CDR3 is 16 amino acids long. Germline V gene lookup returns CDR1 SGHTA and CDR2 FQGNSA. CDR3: CASSSPGTTRTGELFF.

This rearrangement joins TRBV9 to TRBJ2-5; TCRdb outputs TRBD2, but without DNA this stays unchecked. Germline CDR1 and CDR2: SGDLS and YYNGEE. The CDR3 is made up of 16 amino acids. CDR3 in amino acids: CASTTRGGGAQETQYF. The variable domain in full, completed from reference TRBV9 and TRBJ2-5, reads DSGVTQTPKHLITATGQRVTLRCSPRSGDLSVYWYQQSLDQGLQFLIQYYNGEERAKGNILERFSAQQFPDLHSELNLSSLELGDSALYFCASTTRGGGAQETQYFGPGTRLLVL.

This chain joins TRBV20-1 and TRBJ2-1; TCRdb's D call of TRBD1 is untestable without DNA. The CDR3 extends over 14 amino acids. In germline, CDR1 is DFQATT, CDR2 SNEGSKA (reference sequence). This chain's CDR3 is CSASLGQGGNEQFF.

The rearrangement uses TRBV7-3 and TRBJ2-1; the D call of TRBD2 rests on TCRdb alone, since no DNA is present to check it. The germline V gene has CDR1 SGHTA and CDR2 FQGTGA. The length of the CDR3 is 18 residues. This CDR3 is CASSLQPSGRYPYNEQFF.

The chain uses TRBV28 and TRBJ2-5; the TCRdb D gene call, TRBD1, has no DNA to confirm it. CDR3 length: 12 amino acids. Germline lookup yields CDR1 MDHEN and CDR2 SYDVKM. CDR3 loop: CASGTAQETQYF.

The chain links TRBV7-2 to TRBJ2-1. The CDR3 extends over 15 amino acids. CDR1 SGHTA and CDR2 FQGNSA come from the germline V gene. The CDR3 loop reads CASSTLLGSYNEQFF.

CDR3 amino acids: CASSQESLNQETQYF. The chain carries TRBV4-2 and TRBJ2-5. The germline V gene has CDR1 LGHNA and CDR2 YNFKEQ. The CDR3 loop spans 15 amino acids.

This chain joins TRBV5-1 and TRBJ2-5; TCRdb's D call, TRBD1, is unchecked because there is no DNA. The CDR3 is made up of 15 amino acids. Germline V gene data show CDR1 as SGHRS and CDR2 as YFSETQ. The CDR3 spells CASSLEGVWSETQYF. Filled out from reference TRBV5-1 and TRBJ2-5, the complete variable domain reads KAGVTQTPRYLIKTRGQQVTLSCSPISGHRSVSWYQQTPGQGLQFLFEYFSETQRNKGNFPGRFSGRQFSNSRSEMNVSTLELGDSALYLCASSLEGVWSETQYFGPGTRLLVL.

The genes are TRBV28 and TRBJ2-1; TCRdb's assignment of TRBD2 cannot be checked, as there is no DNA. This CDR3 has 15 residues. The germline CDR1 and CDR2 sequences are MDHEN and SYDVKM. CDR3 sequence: CASSLGASGNNEQFF.

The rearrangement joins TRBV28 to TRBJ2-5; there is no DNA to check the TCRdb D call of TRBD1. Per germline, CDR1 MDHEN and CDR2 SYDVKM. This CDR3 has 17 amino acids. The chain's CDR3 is CASSSGQGGGPVKTQYF.

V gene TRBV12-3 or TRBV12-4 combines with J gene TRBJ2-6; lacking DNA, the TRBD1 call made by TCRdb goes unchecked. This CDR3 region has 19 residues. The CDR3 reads CASSPRKEYFHSGANVLTF.

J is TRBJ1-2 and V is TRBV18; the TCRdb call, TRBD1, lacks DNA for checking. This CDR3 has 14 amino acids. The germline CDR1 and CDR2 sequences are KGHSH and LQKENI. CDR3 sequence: CASSPSRRENGYTF.

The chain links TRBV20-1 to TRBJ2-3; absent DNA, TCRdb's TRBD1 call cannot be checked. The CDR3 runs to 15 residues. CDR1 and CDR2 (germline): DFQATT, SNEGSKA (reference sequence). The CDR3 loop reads CSARDPRGRTDTQYF.

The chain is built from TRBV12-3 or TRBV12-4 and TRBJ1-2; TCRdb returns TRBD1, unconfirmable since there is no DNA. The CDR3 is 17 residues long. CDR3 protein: CASSLVGAGGSVYGYTF.

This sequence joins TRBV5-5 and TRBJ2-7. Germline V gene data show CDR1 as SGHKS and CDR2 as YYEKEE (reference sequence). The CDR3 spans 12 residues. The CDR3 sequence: CASSLGLSEQYF.

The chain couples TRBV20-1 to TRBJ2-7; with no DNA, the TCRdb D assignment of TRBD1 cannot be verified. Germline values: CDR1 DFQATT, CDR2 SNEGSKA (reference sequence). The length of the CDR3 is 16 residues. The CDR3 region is CSARVKETGRYYEQYF.

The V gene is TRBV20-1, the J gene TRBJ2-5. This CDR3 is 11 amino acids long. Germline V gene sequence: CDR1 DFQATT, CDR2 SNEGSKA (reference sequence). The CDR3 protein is CSAMTRETQYF.

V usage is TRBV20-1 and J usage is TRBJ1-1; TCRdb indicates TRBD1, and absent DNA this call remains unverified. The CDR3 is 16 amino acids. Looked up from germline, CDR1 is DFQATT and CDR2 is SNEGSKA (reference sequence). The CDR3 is CSARDKDRYMNTEAFF.